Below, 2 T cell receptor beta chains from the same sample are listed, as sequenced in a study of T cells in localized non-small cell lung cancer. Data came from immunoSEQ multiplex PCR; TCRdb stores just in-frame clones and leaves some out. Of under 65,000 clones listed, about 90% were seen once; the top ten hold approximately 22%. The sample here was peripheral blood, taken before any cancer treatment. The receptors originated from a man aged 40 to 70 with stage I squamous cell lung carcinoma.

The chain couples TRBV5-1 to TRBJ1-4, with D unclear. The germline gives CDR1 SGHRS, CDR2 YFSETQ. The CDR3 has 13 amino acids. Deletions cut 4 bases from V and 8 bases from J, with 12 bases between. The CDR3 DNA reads TGCGCCAGCAGCCCGAACTCAGGAGAAAAACTGTTTTTT. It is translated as CASSPNSGEKLFF.

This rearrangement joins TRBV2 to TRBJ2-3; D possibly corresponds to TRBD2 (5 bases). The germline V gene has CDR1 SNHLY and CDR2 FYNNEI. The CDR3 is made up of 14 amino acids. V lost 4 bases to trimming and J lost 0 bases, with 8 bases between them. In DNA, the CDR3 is TGTGCCAGCAGTGGAGCGGCGAGCACAGATACGCAGTATTTT. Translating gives CASSGAASTDTQYF.